The text below deals with one T cell receptor (beta chain). The sample's treatment: randomized to nivolumab then ipilimumab (arm A) or the reverse (arm B). None of the patients previously received DNA-damaging chemotherapy. Sorted cells were live CD3+CD8+, lacking CD19 and CD56, from PBMCs. This specimen comes from a study of sequential checkpoint blockade in melanoma. Study-wide context: Randomization was 1:1 between first-line nivolumab→ipilimumab and ipilimumab→nivolumab. Both treatment sequences were followed by maintenance nivolumab.

Method: immunoSEQ multiplex PCR; TCRdb's copy keeps in-frame clones and lacks some. This table has under 25,000 clones, around 78% appearing once. Trimming shortened V by 0 bases and J by 9 bases, and 9 bases separated the two germline ends. From germline, CDR1 is MNHEY and CDR2 SMNVEV (reference sequence). CDR3 size: 13 residues. The clonotype originates from a human donor with melanoma. Sequencing used CD8+ T cells sorted from blood (inferred from file names), obtained from a patient given nivolumab and ipilimumab in sequence. The chain is built from TRBV27 and TRBJ2-1; TRBD1 is a possible D gene (5 bases). The CDR3 loop is CASSLSQGAEQFF. The CDR3 nucleotides are TGTGCCAGCAGTTTATCCCAGGGCGCTGAGCAGTTCTTC.